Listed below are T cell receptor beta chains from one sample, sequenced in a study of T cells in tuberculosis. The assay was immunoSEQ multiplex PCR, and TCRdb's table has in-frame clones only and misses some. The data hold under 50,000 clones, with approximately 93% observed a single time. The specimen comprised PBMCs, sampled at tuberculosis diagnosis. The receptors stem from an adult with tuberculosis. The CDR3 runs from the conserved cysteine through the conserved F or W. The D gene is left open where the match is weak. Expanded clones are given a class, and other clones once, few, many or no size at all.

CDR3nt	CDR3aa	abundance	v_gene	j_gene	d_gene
TGTGCCAGCAGCTTCTCCCGGGACAGGGGGCGTAACACCGGGGAGCTGTTTTTT	CASSFSRDRGRNTGELFF	medium-sized	TRBV11-2	TRBJ2-2	TRBD1
TGTGCCATCAAAGCCGGGACTAGCGGGGGGGACGAGCAGTACTTC	CAIKAGTSGGDEQYF	.	TRBV10-3	TRBJ2-7	TRBD2
TGTGCCAGCAGCTCCCACAGGGAGACTGAAGCTTTCTTT	CASSSHRETEAFF	.	TRBV7-2	TRBJ1-1	.
TGCGCCAGCAGCTTGGGCCTACTAGCGGGGGCTGGGGAGCAGTACTTC	CASSLGLLAGAGEQYF	.	TRBV5-1	TRBJ2-7	TRBD2
TGTGCCAGCAGCGTAGGCGGGGGCCGTAGATATGGCTACACCTTC	CASSVGGGRRYGYTF	.	TRBV9	TRBJ1-2	.
TGTGCCAGCAGCTTAGGCCCTGGCCGAGGTGGGATAGCGAGGCACGAGCAGTACTTC	CASSLGPGRGGIARHEQYF	once	TRBV13	TRBJ2-7	.
TGTGCCAGCAGCACCCTTGAGGGTGCCTATGGCTACACCTTC	CASSTLEGAYGYTF	.	TRBV11-2	TRBJ1-2	.
TGTGCCAGCAGTCAAGGCTTAGGGGAAGCTTTCTCCTACGAGCAGTACTTC	CASSQGLGEAFSYEQYF	.	TRBV6-1	TRBJ2-7	.
TGCGCCAGCAGCCCAAAGGGACAGGAAACCGGGGAGCTGTTTTTT	CASSPKGQETGELFF	.	TRBV5-1	TRBJ2-2	TRBD1
TGTGCCAGCAGCTTAAGGGGGTTGAACACTGAAGCTTTCTTT	CASSLRGLNTEAFF	once	TRBV7-8	TRBJ1-1	.
TGCGCCAGCAGCTCTCCAGGGGGCACAGATACGCAGTATTTT	CASSSPGGTDTQYF	once	TRBV5-1	TRBJ2-3	.
TGCGCCAGCAGCCCACAACAAGTCAATGAGCAGTTCTTC	CASSPQQVNEQFF	.	TRBV10-2	TRBJ2-1	.
TGTGCCAGTAGTATCCTCGGGGACACCGGGGAGCTGTTTTTT	CASSILGDTGELFF	.	TRBV19	TRBJ2-2	.
TGTGCCAGCAGCACGGACAGGGGTGGCTACACCTTC	CASSTDRGGYTF	.	TRBV7-9	TRBJ1-2	TRBD1
TGTGCCAGCAGCCTTAGACAACCCACAGATACGCAGTATTTT	CASSLRQPTDTQYF	once	TRBV5-6	TRBJ2-3	.
TGTGCCAGCACCCTCGGGGGGTATAATTCACCCCTCCACTTT	CASTLGGYNSPLHF	few	TRBV5-6	TRBJ1-6	.
TGTGCCAGCAGTTTATTGGAGGGAGGAGGCCAGCCCCAGCATTTT	CASSLLEGGGQPQHF	.	TRBV28	TRBJ1-5	.
TGTGCCAGCAGTGAAGCCCTATACGAGCAGTACTTC	CASSEALYEQYF	.	TRBV25-1	TRBJ2-7	.
TGTGCCAGCAGTGAGGGACAGGGGAAACCTCAAGGCCAGCCCCAGCATTTT	CASSEGQGKPQGQPQHF	.	TRBV2	TRBJ1-5	TRBD1
TGTGCCAGCAGCGTAGCCAGGGGCAGGACTGAAGCTTTCTTT	CASSVARGRTEAFF	once	TRBV9	TRBJ1-1	.
TGTGCCAACAGCTTCCCTAGCGGGGGGGCAGATACGCAGTATTTT	CANSFPSGGADTQYF	.	TRBV11-1	TRBJ2-3	TRBD2
TGTGCCAGCAGGCCGACAGGGAGAGGAGATACGCAGTATTTT	CASRPTGRGDTQYF	once	TRBV28	TRBJ2-3	TRBD1
TGTGCCAGCAGCGCCGAGAGCGGGGGGAAAGCCAAAAACATTCAGTACTTC	CASSAESGGKAKNIQYF	.	TRBV9	TRBJ2-4	TRBD2
TGCGCCAGCAGTGGGCCCTCTTCTGAAAAACTGTTTTTT	CASSGPSSEKLFF	once	TRBV10-2	TRBJ1-4	.
TGTGCCAGCAGTCTAGGCACTCTTAACACTGAAGCTTTCTTT	CASSLGTLNTEAFF	.	TRBV11-2	TRBJ1-1	.
TGTGCCATCACCCCGGGACAGCAAAATTCACCCCTCCACTTT	CAITPGQQNSPLHF	.	TRBV10-3	TRBJ1-6	TRBD1
TGTGCCAGCAGCCCAGGAGGAGGGCTGACTCAGCCCCAGCATTTT	CASSPGGGLTQPQHF	once	TRBV7-9	TRBJ1-5	.
TGCAGCGTTATAGGGACAGCCTACGAGCAGTACTTC	CSVIGTAYEQYF	.	TRBV29-1	TRBJ2-7	TRBD1
TGCGCCAGCAGCCCCAGCCCCCCGACAGGGGGATCCCTCGAGCAGTACTTC	CASSPSPPTGGSLEQYF	.	TRBV23-1	TRBJ2-7	TRBD1
TGTGCCAGCAGCTCCTGGGACACTTCCCGGGCAGAGACCCAGTACTTC	CASSSWDTSRAETQYF	.	TRBV5-6	TRBJ2-5	.
TGTGCCAGCAGCAGAACGGGACAGGGCGACGAGCAGTACTTC	CASSRTGQGDEQYF	.	TRBV5-6	TRBJ2-7	TRBD1